One and the same sample provided the 11 T cell receptor beta chains below, sequenced in a study of tissue T cells after allogeneic stem cell transplantation. The assay was immunoSEQ multiplex PCR, and TCRdb's table has in-frame clones only and misses some. The table shows tens of thousands of clones, with less than 75% occurring only once. The specimen sequenced was sorted cells pooled from one or two spleens. These receptor sequences come from a pool of C57BL/6 mice in good health.

On this clone: Mouse germline and gene names are used. The DNA ends 1 residue before the CDR3 does, and the rest of the CDR3 is filled in from the germline J gene. The same CDR3 can be traced to other DNA sequences in this sample. This chain connects TRBV1 to TRBJ2-2; tentatively, D is TRBD2 (6 bases). The germline CDR1 and CDR2 sequences are NSQYPW and LRSPGD (reference sequence). The V gene lost 0 bases and the J gene lost 0 bases, with 8 bases spanning the gap. The CDR3 runs to 16 residues. The CDR3 region is CTCSADWGANTGQLYF. The CDR3 bases that were read are TGCACCTGCAGTGCAGACTGGGGTGCAAACACCGGGCAGCTCTAC. Full variable domain (rest looked up from reference TRBV1 and TRBJ2-2): VTLLEQNPRWRLVPRGQAVNLRCILKNSQYPWMSWYQQDLQKQLQWLFTLRSPGDKEVKSLPGADYLATRVTDTELRLQVANMSQGRTLYCTCSADWGANTGQLYFGEGSKLTVL.

Notes on this clone: Mouse names are used for the genes. The read ends 1 residue early relative to the CDR3; the germline J gene fills the gap. The chain uses TRBV13-1 and TRBJ1-3; D might be TRBD1 (5 bases). Looked up from germline, CDR1 is NSHNY and CDR2 is SYGAGN. This CDR3 has 14 residues. V shed 5 bases and J shed 0 bases, with 9 bases lying between them. CDR3 DNA, as far as it was read: TGTGCCAGCAGGGCAGGGAATTCTGGAAATACGCTCTAT. Translated, it gives CASRAGNSGNTLY. The full CDR3 protein reads CASRAGNSGNTLYF.

As concerns this clone: Germline and genes here are mouse. The CDR3 is CAWSLVQPNSDYTF. The covered CDR3 bases are TGTGCCTGGAGTCTAGTACAGCCAAACTCCGACTACACC. The V and J genes are TRBV31 and TRBJ1-2, with D hard to call. The CDR3 end lies 1 residue beyond the end of the read and is filled in from the germline J gene. Trimming took off 0 bases at V and 0 bases at J, with 8 bases between the two ends. This CDR3 region has 14 residues. CDR1 GKSSPN and CDR2 SITVG come from the germline V gene.

Remarks on this clone: Here the gene names and germline are mouse. The read terminates 1 residue before the CDR3 end, so the remaining end is supplied by the germline J gene. This rearrangement joins TRBV5 to TRBJ2-3; 7 bases agree with TRBD1. This CDR3 comprises 15 residues. Trimming at V came to 4 bases and at J to 0 bases, leaving 4 bases not matched to a gene. The V gene's germline CDR1 is LGHNA and CDR2 YNLKQL (reference sequence). The covered CDR3 bases are TGTGCCAGCAGCCCGGGACAGAATAGTGCAGAAACGCTGTAT. This sequence encodes CASSPGQNSAETLY. The CDR3 as a whole reads CASSPGQNSAETLYF.

Points on this clone: Gene and germline names: mouse. The read terminates 1 residue before the CDR3 end, so the remaining end is supplied by the germline J gene. This chain links TRBV5 with TRBJ1-3, with 8 bases lining up with TRBD1. Germline CDR1 is LGHNA and CDR2 is YNLKQL (reference sequence). Unmatched junction bases numbered 3, after V lost 1 base and J lost 4 bases. The CDR3 is 15 amino acids. The DNA read from the CDR3 is TGTGCCAGCAGCCAAGGTCAGGGGGCGGGAAATACGCTCTAT. Encoded protein: CASSQGQGAGNTLY. The entire CDR3 protein reads CASSQGQGAGNTLYF.

To note about this clone: The listed genes are named as in mouse. CDR3 in amino acids: CASSPDWVYAEQFF. The CDR3 bases that were read are TGTGCCAGCAGCCCGGACTGGGTTTATGCTGAGCAGTTC. The chain combines TRBV5 with TRBJ2-1, with 8 positions matching TRBD2. The CDR3 is cut off 1 residue early in the read; its end comes from the germline J gene. The J segment lost 4 bases and the V segment lost 4 bases, leaving 3 bases of the junction unmatched. The CDR3 is made up of 14 amino acids. The germline gives CDR1 LGHNA, CDR2 YNLKQL (reference sequence).

This clone was seen only once. Gene names denote mouse genes. The read falls 1 residue short of the CDR3 end, and the missing part is taken from the germline J gene. This chain joins TRBV13-1 and TRBJ2-2; the D gene is possibly TRBD1 (6 bases). V was trimmed by 5 bases and J by 3 bases, leaving 11 bases between them. This CDR3 contains 14 residues. The V gene's germline CDR1 is NSHNY and CDR2 SYGAGN. The CDR3 region is CASRQGIDTGQLYF. Partial CDR3 DNA: TGTGCCAGCAGGCAGGGGATTGACACCGGGCAGCTCTAC.

Remarks on this clone: Genes here carry mouse names. The CDR3 extends 1 residue past the end of the read, so its final part is completed from the germline J gene. The rearrangement joins TRBV13-2 to TRBJ1-4; D is possibly TRBD1 (5 bases). The V end lost 0 bases, the J end lost 8 bases, and 5 bases lay between the germline ends. The CDR3 runs 12 residues. The germline V gene encodes CDR1 NNHNN and CDR2 SYGAGS (reference sequence). CDR3 amino acids: CASGDAGERLFF. The covered CDR3 bases are TGTGCCAGCGGTGATGCAGGGGAAAGATTATTT.

This clone was detected a few times. Germline and genes: mouse. The read gets to within 1 residue of the CDR3 end, and the germline J gene fills in the rest. The chain employs TRBV5 and TRBJ2-7; 8 bases are a match to TRBD2. The germline V gene has CDR1 LGHNA and CDR2 YNLKQL (reference sequence). V lost 1 base, J lost 4 bases, and 6 bases stayed unmatched. The CDR3 spans 15 residues. Partial CDR3 DNA: TGTGCCAGCAGCCAAGTGAGGGGGGGCTTGTATGAACAGTAC. It specifies CASSQVRGGLYEQY. The CDR3, in full, reads CASSQVRGGLYEQYF.

About this clone itself: The germline and genes are mouse ones. The CDR3 is cut off 1 residue early in the read; its end comes from the germline J gene. The chain uses TRBV26 and TRBJ1-2; D might be TRBD1 (5 bases). CDR1 is KGHPV, CDR2 FQNQEV, per germline (reference sequence). The CDR3 length is 13 residues. The V gene lost 6 bases and the J gene lost 1 base, with 9 bases spanning the gap. The DNA read from the CDR3 is TGTGCCAGCAGACGGACACAAAACTCCGACTACACC. Its protein is CASRRTQNSDYT. From start to end, the CDR3 is CASRRTQNSDYTF.

Of note for this clone: Gene names are mouse gene names. The CDR3 is cut off 1 residue early in the read; its end comes from the germline J gene. V usage is TRBV29 and J usage is TRBJ1-5, with 7 bases aligning to TRBD1. Germline values: CDR1 MSHET, CDR2 SYDVDS. The CDR3 loop spans 15 amino acids. V was pared by 2 bases and J by 3 bases, with 4 bases of the junction left unmatched. CDR3 region: CASSLQGEANQAPLF. The sequenced part of the CDR3 DNA is TGTGCTAGCAGTTTACAGGGGGAGGCCAACCAGGCTCCGCTT.